The source of this T cell receptor (beta chain) is a study of breast tumors, draining lymph nodes, adjacent tissues. Whole-study results and caveats: The lymph node origin of tumor T cells was framed as consistent with a hypothesis, not demonstrated. Tumor TCR diversity was below lymph nodes but above nontumor tissue.

To note about this clonotype: Its target is not known.

Axillary draining lymph nodes of breast cancer patients supplied the node samples. The germline V gene encodes CDR1 DFQATT and CDR2 SNEGSKA (reference sequence). The length of the CDR3 is 15 residues. Trimming took 4 bases from V and 1 from J; bases not matched to a gene: 9. TCRdb re-derived calls from the multiplex PCR reads in MiXCR, one entry per CDR3 protein. The sample carries some 230,000 distinct CDR3 sequences, less than 40% recorded once. V and J are TRBV20-1 and TRBJ2-5; TRBD2 matches 7 bases. Sequenced input: axillary lymph node tissue. The origin of this receptor is a female donor with breast cancer. Some clones in this sample may be carry-over from other donors' samples. Written as DNA, the CDR3 is TGCAGTGCTAAAACCCCGGGACTAATCCAAGAGACCCAGTACTTC. Its translation: CSAKTPGLIQETQYF.